The 29 T cell receptor beta chains presented below share a single source sample, sequenced in a study of blood T cell repertoires in COVID-19. Sequencing was performed with immunoSEQ multiplex PCR; in TCRdb, only in-frame clones are kept and a portion is missing. The table shows about 140,000 clones, with about 86% occurring only once. The source material was peripheral blood. All receptors derive from an older woman with acute or convalescent COVID-19.

The chain carries TRBV29-1 and TRBJ2-1, with a possible D match to TRBD2 (6 bases). The CDR3 has 14 amino acids. V lost 7 bases, J lost 7 bases, and 20 bases lay in between. The germline CDR1 and CDR2 sequences are SQVTM and ANQGSEA. The CDR3 DNA reads TGCAGCGCGGCATGGGGGAGGTCGGGTAATGAGCAGTTCTTC. Translation gives CSAAWGRSGNEQFF.

The CDR3 nucleotides read TGTGCCAGCAGTGGACAGACTTTCAATCAGCCCCAGCATTTT. Its protein is CASSGQTFNQPQHF. The V and J genes are TRBV2 and TRBJ1-5; possible D gene TRBD1, 5 bases. Per the germline V gene, CDR1 is SNHLY and CDR2 is FYNNEI. CDR3 length equals 14 residues. V dropped 4 bases and J dropped 3 bases, with 10 bases sitting between them.

This clone was recorded a few times. CDR3 loop: CASRELPGEGYTF. Here the CDR3 DNA reads TGTGCCAGCAGGGAACTCCCGGGGGAGGGCTACACCTTC. The rearrangement joins TRBV2 to TRBJ1-2; D possibly corresponds to TRBD1 (5 bases). The germline V and J ends were trimmed by 6 bases and 8 bases, with 16 bases remaining between them. CDR1 and CDR2 from the germline V gene are SNHLY and FYNNEI. The CDR3 totals 13 residues. The full variable domain, its missing parts supplied by reference TRBV2 and TRBJ1-2, is EPEVTQTPSHQVTQMGQEVILRCVPISNHLYFYWYRQILGQKVEFLVSFYNNEISEKSEIFDDQFSVERPDGSNFTLKIRSTKLEDSAMYFCASRELPGEGYTFGSGTRLTVV.

The chain joins TRBV7-2 to TRBJ1-1, with 10 nucleotides matching TRBD1. V lost 2 bases and J lost 1; bases outside the gene matches: 1. The CDR3 is 15 amino acids. Germline V CDR1 and CDR2: SGHTA, FQGNSA. In DNA form, the CDR3 reads TGTGCCAGCAGCTTATGGGACAGGGGGAACACTGAAGCTTTCTTT. Amino acid sequence: CASSLWDRGNTEAFF. The variable domain in full, completed from reference TRBV7-2 and TRBJ1-1, reads GAGVSQSPSNKVTEKGKDVELRCDPISGHTALYWYRQSLGQGLEFLIYFQGNSAPDKSGLPSDRFSAERTGGSVSTLTIQRTQQEDSAVYLCASSLWDRGNTEAFFGQGTRLTVV.

J is TRBJ2-1 and V is TRBV18, with TRBD2 matching over 9 bases. Germline V gene lookup returns CDR1 KGHSH and CDR2 LQKENI. CDR3 size: 16 residues. The junction had 5 bases not matched to a gene; V was cut back by 1 base and J by 4 bases. CDR3 region: CASSPQGTSRYNEQFF. The CDR3 DNA reads TGTGCCAGCTCACCACAAGGGACTAGCAGATACAATGAGCAGTTCTTC.

The rearrangement uses TRBV19 and TRBJ2-7; weak D call: TRBD1 (5 bases). This CDR3 spans 14 amino acids. Trimming removed 5 bases from V and 1 base from J, with 12 bases in between. Germline V gene sequence: CDR1 LNHDA, CDR2 SQIVND (reference sequence). CDR3 amino acids: CASSQGGVSYEQYF. DNA for the CDR3: TGTGCCAGTAGTCAGGGCGGAGTTTCCTACGAGCAGTACTTC. Supplemented by reference TRBV19 and TRBJ2-7, the full variable domain reads DGGITQSPKYLFRKEGQNVTLSCEQNLNHDAMYWYRQDPGQGLRLIYYSQIVNDFQKGDIAEGYSVSREKKESFPLTVTSAQKNPTAFYLCASSQGGVSYEQYFGPGTRLTVT.

This chain uses TRBV9 with TRBJ2-2, with D tentatively TRBD1 (5 bases). The ends were cut back, 4 bases at V and 6 bases at J, with 10 bases in the middle. The CDR3 spans 13 residues. Germline lookup yields CDR1 SGDLS and CDR2 YYNGEE. DNA of the CDR3: TGTGCCAGCAGCCAAACCAGGGCCGGGGAGCTGTTTTTT. It is translated as CASSQTRAGELFF.

The chain carries TRBV4-1 and TRBJ2-7; 8 nucleotides align to TRBD2. Looked up from germline, CDR1 is MGHRA and CDR2 is YSYEKL. With V trimmed by 1 base and J by 7 bases, 3 bases remained unmatched. CDR3 length: 13 residues. CDR3 DNA: TGCGCCAGCAGCCAAGCGGGAGGGCCGGAGCAGTACTTC. Its protein is CASSQAGGPEQYF.

V gene TRBV28 combines with J gene TRBJ2-7; 9 positions match TRBD2. In germline, CDR1 is MDHEN, CDR2 SYDVKM. V dropped 2 bases and J dropped 2; count of bases not matched to a gene: 4. The CDR3 has 15 residues. CDR3 residues: CASSLGGRAPYEQYF. For the CDR3, the DNA is TGTGCCAGCAGTTTAGGCGGGAGGGCCCCCTACGAGCAGTACTTC.

As to this clone: The sample contains more than one DNA sequence encoding this CDR3. The genes are TRBV9 and TRBJ2-1; 10 bases align to TRBD2. This CDR3 spans 16 amino acids. Germline CDR1 and CDR2: SGDLS and YYNGEE. V lost 4 bases, J lost 4 bases, and 8 bases stayed unmatched. In nucleotides, the CDR3 is TGTGCCAGCAGCTCACTCGGACTAGCGGCTTACAATGAGCAGTTCTTC. Its protein product is CASSSLGLAAYNEQFF.

The chain is built from TRBV4-1 and TRBJ2-7; 7 bases match TRBD2. The CDR3 is made up of 17 amino acids. V lost 4 bases and J lost 3; bases outside the gene matches: 15. The germline V gene has CDR1 MGHRA and CDR2 YSYEKL. DNA for the CDR3: TGCGCCAGCAGCCTCTCCATGGTCTTAGCGGGTGACTACGAGCAGTACTTC. Amino acids: CASSLSMVLAGDYEQYF.

This rearrangement joins TRBV11-3 to TRBJ1-2; D might be TRBD1 (5 bases). With 11 bases removed from V and 7 bases from J, the gap between germline ends came to 17 bases. The CDR3 runs to 12 residues. Per the germline V gene, CDR1 is SGHNT and CDR2 is YENEEA. The CDR3 region is CASGTYGGGYTF. The DNA for the CDR3 is TGTGCCTCAGGAACCTACGGGGGTGGCTACACCTTC.

The chain has TRBV19 and TRBJ2-5, with TRBD2 as a possible D gene (6 bases). V shed 5 bases and J shed 2 bases, with 12 bases lying between them. The CDR3 spans 14 residues. Germline-derived CDR1 and CDR2 are LNHDA and SQIVND (reference sequence). CDR3 sequence reads: CASSERGFQETQYF. The CDR3 bases are TGTGCCAGTAGTGAACGGGGGTTTCAAGAGACCCAGTACTTC.

The V call is TRBV4-2, the J call TRBJ2-1; 9 bases are a match to TRBD1. The CDR3 contains 15 residues. CDR1 and CDR2 (germline): LGHNA, YNFKEQ. With 1 base clipped from V and 7 bases from J, the junction kept 5 bases outside the gene matches. The CDR3 protein is CASSQARTGENEQFF. The CDR3 nucleotides read TGTGCCAGCAGCCAAGCGCGGACAGGGGAAAATGAGCAGTTCTTC.

The chain employs TRBV14 and TRBJ1-5; the match to TRBD1 covers 12 bases. From germline, CDR1 is SGHDN and CDR2 FVKESK. The CDR3 is made up of 16 amino acids. Unmatched junction bases numbered 6, after V lost 3 bases and J lost 6 bases. The CDR3 DNA is TGTGCCAGCAGCCATGGGGACAGGGGGCCGTGTCAGCCCCAGCATTTT. Its translation is CASSHGDRGPCQPQHF.

The genes are TRBV3-1 (or the pseudogene TRBV3-2) and TRBJ1-5; a possible D gene is TRBD1 (6 bases). Trimming pared 6 bases from V and 3 bases from J, leaving 12 bases between. CDR3 size: 14 residues. The germline gives CDR1 LGHDT, CDR2 YNNKEL (reference sequence). CDR3 in amino acids: CASSRGQHNQPQHF. In DNA form, the CDR3 reads TGTGCCAGCAGTCGCGGACAGCACAATCAGCCCCAGCATTTT.

The chain has TRBV5-4 and TRBJ1-2; TRBD1 agrees at 9 bases. Germline-derived CDR1 and CDR2 are SGHNT and YYREEE (reference sequence). V shed 5 bases and J 4 bases; nucleotides not matched to a gene: 6. The CDR3 sequence is 14 residues long. DNA for the CDR3: TGTGCCAGCAGACTCACAGGGGGCCCCTATGGCTACACCTTC. Its translation: CASRLTGGPYGYTF.

This chain uses TRBV27 with TRBJ1-5; 9 nucleotides align to TRBD1. This CDR3 spans 15 amino acids. V gave up 1 base and J gave up 4 bases; unmatched junction bases: 2. Germline lookup yields CDR1 MNHEY and CDR2 SMNVEV (reference sequence). The CDR3 DNA sequence: TGTGCCAGCAGTTTATTCGGGACAGGGAATCAGCCCCAGCATTTT. Protein sequence: CASSLFGTGNQPQHF.

Only one count was recorded for this clone. The V call is TRBV11-3, the J call TRBJ2-3, with 14 bases aligning to TRBD2. This CDR3 is 18 amino acids long. Germline V CDR1 and CDR2: SGHNT, YENEEA. V shed 5 bases, J shed 1 base, and the junction held 8 bases outside the gene matches. CDR3 loop: CASSLGTSGSMGTDTQYF. The CDR3 bases are TGTGCCAGCAGCCTTGGGACTAGCGGGAGTATGGGCACAGATACGCAGTATTTT. The full variable domain, rest sourced from reference TRBV11-3 and TRBJ2-3, is EAGVVQSPRYKIIEKKQPVAFWCNPISGHNTLYWYLQNLGQGPELLIRYENEEAVDDSQLPKDRFSAERLKGVDSTLKIQPAELGDSAVYLCASSLGTSGSMGTDTQYFGPGTRLTVL.

The chain carries TRBV7-9 and TRBJ1-6, with D perhaps TRBD1 (5 bases). V gave up 5 bases and J gave up 14 bases, with 16 bases separating them. Germline lookup yields CDR1 SEHNR and CDR2 FQNEAQ (reference sequence). The CDR3 contains 13 residues. The CDR3 loop reads CASSQGVGVTLHF. Here the CDR3 DNA reads TGTGCCAGCAGCCAAGGGGTGGGTGTCACCCTCCACTTT.

CDR3 DNA sequence: TGTGCCAGCAGCTCTCCGGGACTCTTGGCTTTCTTT. Its translation: CASSSPGLLAFF. This chain joins TRBV11-1 and TRBJ1-1; maybe TRBD1 (5 bases). This CDR3 is 12 amino acids long. V was trimmed by 4 bases and J by 11 bases, leaving 14 bases between them. CDR1 and CDR2 from the germline V gene are SGHAT and FQDESV (reference sequence).

The CDR3 bases are TGTGCCAGCAGCCAAGTATGGGACCACAGGGGAACAGATACGCAGTATTTT. Protein sequence: CASSQVWDHRGTDTQYF. The chain employs TRBV14 and TRBJ2-3; 7 bases align to TRBD1. Looked up from germline, CDR1 is SGHDN and CDR2 is FVKESK. The CDR3 has 17 residues. V was clipped by 1 base and J by 3 bases; unmatched bases: 10. The whole variable domain, remainder taken from reference TRBV14 and TRBJ2-3, is EAGVTQFPSHSVIEKGQTVTLRCDPISGHDNLYWYRRVMGKEIKFLLHFVKESKQDESGMPNNRFLAERTGGTYSTLKVQPAELEDSGVYFCASSQVWDHRGTDTQYFGPGTRLTVL.

The J gene is TRBJ2-1, the V gene TRBV19; weak D call: TRBD2 (6 bases). CDR1 and CDR2 (germline): LNHDA, SQIVND (reference sequence). This CDR3 has 14 amino acids. The germline V and J ends were trimmed by 0 bases and 7 bases, with 10 bases remaining between them. The CDR3 DNA follows: TGTGCCAGTAGTATAGATCCCCGGGAGAATGAGCAGTTCTTC. Its translation: CASSIDPRENEQFF.

This chain links TRBV5-6 with TRBJ1-2; the D is unclear. The V end was cut by 0 bases, the J end by 6 bases, with 9 bases between. Per the germline V gene, CDR1 is SGHDT and CDR2 is YYEEEE. This CDR3 is 13 amino acids long. This CDR3 is CASSLGPGNGYTF. The CDR3 region has the DNA TGTGCCAGCAGCTTGGGGCCGGGAAATGGCTACACCTTC.

V usage is TRBV19 and J usage is TRBJ2-7; weak D call: TRBD2 (6 bases). CDR1 is LNHDA and CDR2 is SQIVND in the germline V gene (reference sequence). V lost 9 bases and J lost 3, with 18 bases in between. This CDR3 is built from 14 residues. CDR3: CASKEGWGNYEQYF. In DNA form, the CDR3 reads TGTGCCAGCAAGGAGGGGTGGGGGAACTACGAGCAGTACTTC.

This clone was seen only a few times. Written as DNA, the CDR3 is TGTGCCAGCAGCTTGGGGGGGGGCTGGAGTCAGCCCCAGCATTTT. This sequence encodes CASSLGGGWSQPQHF. The rearrangement joins TRBV7-2 to TRBJ1-5, with D possibly matching TRBD1 (6 bases). Germline CDR1 SGHTA, CDR2 FQGNSA. The CDR3 has 15 amino acids. V lost 3 bases, J lost 6 bases, and 15 bases lay in between. Full variable domain (rest looked up from reference TRBV7-2 and TRBJ1-5): GAGVSQSPSNKVTEKGKDVELRCDPISGHTALYWYRQSLGQGLEFLIYFQGNSAPDKSGLPSDRFSAERTGGSVSTLTIQRTQQEDSAVYLCASSLGGGWSQPQHFGDGTRLSIL.

The chain couples TRBV28 to TRBJ1-1, with 7 bases lining up with TRBD1. Germline V gene sequence: CDR1 MDHEN, CDR2 SYDVKM. The V gene end was trimmed by 6 bases and the J gene end by 7 bases; junction bases not matched to a gene: 11. The CDR3 runs to 14 residues. The CDR3 here is CASSQGVGAGEAFF. In DNA, the CDR3 is TGTGCCAGCAGCCAGGGGGTAGGGGCCGGTGAAGCTTTCTTT.

This sequence joins TRBV28 and TRBJ2-7; 10 bases are a match to TRBD2. The CDR3 loop spans 14 amino acids. Trimming removed 6 bases from V and 3 bases from J; junction bases left unmatched: 5. The germline CDR1 and CDR2 sequences are MDHEN and SYDVKM. The CDR3 reads CASSPRLAGYEQYF. In nucleotides, the CDR3 is TGTGCCAGCAGCCCTAGACTAGCGGGCTACGAGCAGTACTTC.

The chain employs TRBV29-1 and TRBJ2-1; 8 bases line up with TRBD2. Germline assignment: CDR1 SQVTM and CDR2 ANQGSEA. After removal of 5 bases from V and 7 bases from J, the junction contained 10 bases not matched to a gene. There are 14 residues in the CDR3. CDR3 residues: CSVIGTSGHNEQFF. For the CDR3, the DNA is TGCAGCGTTATCGGGACTAGTGGTCATAATGAGCAGTTCTTC.